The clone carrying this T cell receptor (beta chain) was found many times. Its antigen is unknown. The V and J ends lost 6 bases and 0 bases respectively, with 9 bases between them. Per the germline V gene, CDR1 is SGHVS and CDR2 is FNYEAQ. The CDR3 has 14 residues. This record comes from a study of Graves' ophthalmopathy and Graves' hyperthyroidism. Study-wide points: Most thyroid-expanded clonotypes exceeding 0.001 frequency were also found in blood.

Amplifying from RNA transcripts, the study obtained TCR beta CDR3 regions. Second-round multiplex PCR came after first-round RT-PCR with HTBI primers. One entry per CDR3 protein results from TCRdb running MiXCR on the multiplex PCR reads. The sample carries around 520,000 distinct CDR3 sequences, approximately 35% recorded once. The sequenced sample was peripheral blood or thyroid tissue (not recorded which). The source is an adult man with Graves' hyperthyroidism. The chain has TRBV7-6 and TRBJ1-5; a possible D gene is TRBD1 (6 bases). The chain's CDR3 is CASSQGNSNQPQHF. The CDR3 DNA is TGTGCCAGCAGTCAGGGGAATAGCAATCAGCCCCAGCATTTT.